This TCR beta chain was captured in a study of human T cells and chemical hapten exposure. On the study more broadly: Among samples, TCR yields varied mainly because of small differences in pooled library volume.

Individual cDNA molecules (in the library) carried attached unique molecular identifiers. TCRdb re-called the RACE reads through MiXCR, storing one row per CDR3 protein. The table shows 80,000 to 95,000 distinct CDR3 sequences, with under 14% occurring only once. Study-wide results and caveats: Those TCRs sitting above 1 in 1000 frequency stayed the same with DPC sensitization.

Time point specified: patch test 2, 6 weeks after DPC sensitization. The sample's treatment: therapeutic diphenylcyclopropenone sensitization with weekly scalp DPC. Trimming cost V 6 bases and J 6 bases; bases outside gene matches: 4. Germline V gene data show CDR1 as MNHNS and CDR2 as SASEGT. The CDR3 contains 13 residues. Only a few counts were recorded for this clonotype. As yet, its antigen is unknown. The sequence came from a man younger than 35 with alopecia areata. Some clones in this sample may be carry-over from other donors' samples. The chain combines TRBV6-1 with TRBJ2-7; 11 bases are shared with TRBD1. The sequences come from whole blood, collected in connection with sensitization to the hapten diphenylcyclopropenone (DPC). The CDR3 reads CASRPGTGGEQYF. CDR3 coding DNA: TGTGCCAGCAGACCCGGGACAGGGGGCGAGCAGTACTTC.